This record concerns one T cell receptor (beta chain) sequence. Some clones are missing from TCRdb's copy, which holds only in-frame ones; the method was immunoSEQ multiplex PCR. The table includes about 500,000 clones, approximately 91% detected once. The data derive from a study of blood T cell repertoires in COVID-19. The CDR3 contains 14 residues. Unmatched junction bases numbered 5, after V lost 4 bases and J lost 7 bases. The germline CDR1 and CDR2 sequences are SGHKS and YYEKEE (reference sequence). Sequenced sample: peripheral blood. This TCR was sampled from a woman aged 45 to 65 with COVID-19, enrolled during active disease. The rearrangement uses TRBV5-5 and TRBJ1-4; TRBD1 matches 9 bases. Here the CDR3 reads CASSLTGGLEKLFF. The CDR3 DNA reads as TGTGCCAGCAGCCTGACAGGGGGGCTTGAAAAACTGTTTTTT.